This T cell receptor beta chain derives from a study of T cell responses to AZD1222 COVID-19 vaccine. Trimming shortened V by 0 bases and J by 2 bases, and 9 bases separated the two germline ends. The germline V gene has CDR1 MNHEY and CDR2 SVGAGI. The CDR3 totals 15 residues. Turning to this clone: What it recognizes is unknown.

Second-dose timings of about 4 or about 12 weeks were pooled. The assay was immunoSEQ multiplex PCR, and TCRdb's table has in-frame clones only and misses some. The table records more than 80,000 clones, roughly 88% of them present only once. Study results and limitations: Seropositive AZD1222 recipients at baseline numbered only 5 to 7. Receipt of two AZD1222 doses was followed by a rise in Spike-specific TCR breadth and depth. The donor cohort was predominantly white British with a female majority, and clonal diversity may have been underestimated.

This TCR was sampled from an adult who received the AZD1222 COVID-19 vaccine. The starting material was peripheral blood, obtained 28 days after the second AZD1222 dose. The V call is TRBV6-5, the J call TRBJ2-3; unclear D gene. The CDR3 reads CASSYSTLTTDTQYF. The DNA of the CDR3 is TGTGCCAGCAGTTACTCGACGCTAACCACAGATACGCAGTATTTT.